These 25 T cell receptor beta chains were all obtained from the same sample, sequenced in a study of beta chain features in type 1 diabetes. Isolated RNA was reverse transcribed in full, so expressed TCRB transcripts were sequenced. Produced via immunoSEQ multiplex PCR; TCRdb's table is partial and in-frame only. This table holds about 410,000 clones, about 14% found once. Material for sequencing was naive CD4+ T cells from blood. The receptors stem from a young man in good health.

This clone was recorded a few times. CDR3 coding DNA: TGTGCCAGCAGCCTACAGACTATCACCACAGATACGCAGTATTTT. This sequence encodes CASSLQTITTDTQYF. This chain joins TRBV7-9 and TRBJ2-3; maybe TRBD2 (5 bases). The CDR3 runs to 15 residues. With 5 bases removed from V and 2 bases from J, the gap between germline ends came to 14 bases. Germline V gene lookup returns CDR1 SEHNR and CDR2 FQNEAQ (reference sequence).

J is TRBJ2-6 and V is TRBV9; no definite D call. The ends were cut back, 3 bases at V and 0 bases at J, with 4 bases in the middle. The CDR3 runs 14 residues. Germline V gene lookup returns CDR1 SGDLS and CDR2 YYNGEE. The CDR3: CASSDPSGANVLTF. CDR3 DNA sequence: TGTGCCAGCAGCGACCCCTCTGGGGCCAACGTCCTGACTTTC.

The chain carries TRBV15 and TRBJ2-3; TRBD1 matches 7 bases. CDR1 and CDR2 (germline): LNHNV, YYDKDF (reference sequence). V lost 4 bases and J lost 4; bases outside the gene matches: 5. This CDR3 spans 14 amino acids. For the CDR3, the DNA is TGTGCCACCAGCATTATGACAGGGCCAGATACGCAGTATTTT. Amino acids: CATSIMTGPDTQYF.

This clone was seen more than once but under ten times. CDR3 nucleotide sequence: TGTGCCAGCAGCGTAGAGGGGACAGGACCCGAAAACATTCAGTACTTC. Its protein is CASSVEGTGPENIQYF. This chain connects TRBV9 to TRBJ2-4, with TRBD1 matching over 8 bases. This CDR3 has 16 amino acids. The germline gives CDR1 SGDLS, CDR2 YYNGEE. V gave up 0 bases and J gave up 5 bases; unmatched junction bases: 7.

This clone has a handful of counts. The chain is built from TRBV5-1 and TRBJ2-3, with D maybe TRBD2 (6 bases). V shed 0 bases and J shed 4 bases, with 12 bases lying between them. Germline values: CDR1 SGHRS, CDR2 YFSETQ. This CDR3 has 15 amino acids. This CDR3 reads CASSLGTGTADTQYF. DNA of the CDR3: TGCGCCAGCAGCTTGGGGACCGGGACTGCAGATACGCAGTATTTT.

This clone has a handful of counts. The chain recombines TRBV6-1 with TRBJ1-5; maybe TRBD1 (6 bases). From germline, CDR1 is MNHNS and CDR2 SASEGT. Trimming took off 2 bases at V and 2 bases at J, with 22 bases between the two ends. The CDR3 totals 19 residues. The CDR3 DNA is TGTGCCAGCAGTGAACTAATGTCGGGCAGGGGTACCCGCAATCAGCCCCAGCATTTT. This encodes CASSELMSGRGTRNQPQHF.

This clone was seen only a few times. The J gene is TRBJ2-7, the V gene TRBV18, with D maybe TRBD1 (6 bases). Germline V gives CDR1 KGHSH, CDR2 LQKENI. The CDR3 totals 15 residues. V shed 4 bases and J shed 2 bases, with 15 bases lying between them. The CDR3 region is CASSRKQGLTYEQYV. The CDR3 bases are TGTGCCAGCTCACGGAAACAGGGCCTTACCTACGAGCAGTACGTC.

This clone has only a few counts. The same CDR3 also results from other DNA sequences found in this sample. The chain has TRBV7-2 and TRBJ2-5; 8 bases fit TRBD1. Germline trimming cut 1 base from V and 5 bases from J; bases unmatched to any gene: 0. The CDR3 loop spans 13 amino acids. Germline V gene data show CDR1 as SGHTA and CDR2 as FQGNSA. CDR3 coding DNA: TGTGCCAGCAGCTTAGGACAGGGGGAGACCCAGTACTTC. Translating gives CASSLGQGETQYF.

The rearrangement joins TRBV4-3 to TRBJ1-2; TRBD1 agrees at 8 bases. This CDR3 contains 16 residues. The junction had 7 bases not matched to a gene; V was cut back by 0 bases and J by 4 bases. CDR1 is LGHNA, CDR2 YSLEER, per germline. CDR3 sequence: CASSQDWTGRSYGYTF. The CDR3 coding sequence is TGCGCCAGCAGCCAAGATTGGACAGGGAGGTCCTATGGCTACACCTTC.

This clone turned up a few times. The chain employs TRBV11-2 and TRBJ1-1, with D tentatively TRBD1 (5 bases). The CDR3 is made up of 14 amino acids. CDR1 is SGHAT and CDR2 is FQNNGV in the germline V gene. The V gene lost 1 base and the J gene lost 1 base, with 7 bases spanning the gap. The CDR3 region is CASSLAGKNTEAFF. CDR3 in DNA: TGTGCCAGCAGCTTAGCAGGGAAGAACACTGAAGCTTTCTTT.

This clone was observed a handful of times. The rearrangement uses TRBV29-1 and TRBJ2-1; D is possibly TRBD2 (6 bases). CDR1 and CDR2 (germline): SQVTM, ANQGSEA. V was shortened by 3 bases and J by 0 bases, with 12 bases between the two germline ends. The CDR3 contains 15 residues. CDR3 amino acids: CSVDHRGSSYNEQFF. CDR3 bases: TGCAGCGTTGATCATCGGGGGAGCTCCTACAATGAGCAGTTCTTC.

This chain uses TRBV2 with TRBJ1-6; 9 positions match TRBD1. With 1 base clipped from V and 10 bases from J, the junction kept 5 bases outside the gene matches. Per germline, CDR1 SNHLY and CDR2 FYNNEI. The CDR3 is 15 amino acids. In nucleotides, the CDR3 is TGTGCCAGCAGTGAAGTCCGGGACAGGGCATCACCCCTCCACTTT. The encoded protein is CASSEVRDRASPLHF.

This clone appeared a few times. The genes are TRBV27 and TRBJ2-7, with 7 bases identical to TRBD1. The CDR3 covers 16 residues. V shed 6 bases, J shed 1 base, and the junction held 12 bases outside the gene matches. CDR1 is MNHEY, CDR2 SMNVEV, per germline (reference sequence). The CDR3 DNA reads TGTGCCAGCAGCCCGCCGGCTGGGACAGATTCCTACGAGCAGTACTTC. It specifies CASSPPAGTDSYEQYF.

A few counts support this clone. The chain carries TRBV9 and TRBJ2-1, with 7 bases identical to TRBD2. The length of the CDR3 is 15 residues. In germline, CDR1 is SGDLS, CDR2 YYNGEE. V lost 1 base to trimming and J lost 8 bases; unmatched junction nucleotides: 9. The CDR3 sequence: CASSVFSGLGYEQFF. The DNA for the CDR3 is TGTGCCAGCAGCGTATTTAGCGGGCTGGGCTATGAGCAGTTCTTC.

This clone was detected only a few times. This sequence joins TRBV9 and TRBJ1-1; D may be TRBD1 (6 bases). V was pared by 2 bases and J by 0 bases, with 11 bases between. Germline CDR1 and CDR2: SGDLS and YYNGEE. There are 15 residues in the CDR3. CDR3 in amino acids: CASSVLGTMNTEAFF. The CDR3 DNA is TGTGCCAGCAGCGTCCTGGGGACAATGAACACTGAAGCTTTCTTT.

As concerns this clone: The same CDR3 is also encoded by other DNA sequences in this sample. The V call is TRBV7-2, the J call TRBJ2-5; no clear D gene. CDR1 and CDR2 (germline): SGHTA, FQGNSA. V was clipped by 1 base and J by 4 bases, with 4 bases between them. The CDR3 sequence is 12 residues long. In nucleotides, the CDR3 is TGTGCCAGCAGCTTAGGCTTAGAGACCCAGTACTTC. Amino acids: CASSLGLETQYF.

This clone was seen a handful of times. V and J are TRBV11-3 and TRBJ2-3; D gene unclear. V lost 5 bases to trimming and J lost 1 base, with 10 bases between them. The CDR3 is 14 amino acids. Germline loops: CDR1 SGHNT, CDR2 YENEEA. Here the CDR3 reads CASSHSRGTDTQYF. The DNA for the CDR3 is TGTGCCAGCAGCCACAGCCGGGGCACAGATACGCAGTATTTT.

The sample holds many counts of this clone. The chain links TRBV15 to TRBJ2-1, with unresolved D. The CDR3 runs 13 residues. Germline CDR1 LNHNV, CDR2 YYDKDF (reference sequence). V lost 0 bases, J lost 9 bases, and 9 bases lay in between. CDR3 nucleotides: TGTGCCACCAGCAGAGATCCCCCGTCTGAGCAGTTCTTC. This translates into CATSRDPPSEQFF.

The chain recombines TRBV5-1 with TRBJ2-3; 14 bases line up with TRBD2. There are 16 residues in the CDR3. The germline V gene has CDR1 SGHRS and CDR2 YFSETQ. J lost 5 bases, V lost 5 bases, and 7 bases had no gene match. This chain's CDR3 is CASSPGLAGVQDTQYF. In DNA form, the CDR3 reads TGCGCCAGCAGTCCGGGACTAGCGGGAGTGCAAGATACGCAGTATTTT. Full variable domain (outside the CDR3, taken from reference TRBV5-1 and TRBJ2-3): KAGVTQTPRYLIKTRGQQVTLSCSPISGHRSVSWYQQTPGQGLQFLFEYFSETQRNKGNFPGRFSGRQFSNSRSEMNVSTLELGDSALYLCASSPGLAGVQDTQYFGPGTRLTVL.

This clone showed up just a few times. One junction end does not reproduce the germline sequence, and a read error may be involved. The V and J genes are TRBV7-7 and TRBJ2-5, with TRBD2 identical over 13 bases. Per germline, CDR1 SSHAT and CDR2 FNYEAQ (reference sequence). CDR3 length: 16 amino acids. The CDR3 is CASSSGLAGVRETQYF. CDR3 DNA sequence: TGTGCTAGCAGTTCTGGACTAGCGGGGGTTCGAGAGACCCAGTACTTC.

V usage is TRBV7-2 and J usage is TRBJ2-7; TRBD2 matches 10 bases. V was pared by 6 bases and J by 4 bases, with 9 bases of the junction left unmatched. The CDR3 totals 15 residues. Germline lookup yields CDR1 SGHTA and CDR2 FQGNSA. CDR3 DNA: TGTGCCAGCAGGCGGATAACTAGCGGGATATACGAGCAGTACGTC. Translating it yields CASRRITSGIYEQYV.

The V gene is TRBV5-1, the J gene TRBJ2-1; D unclear. The CDR3 covers 11 residues. With 4 bases removed from V and 10 bases from J, the gap between germline ends came to 9 bases. Germline values: CDR1 SGHRS, CDR2 YFSETQ. CDR3 protein: CASSTEAEQFF. The CDR3, as DNA: TGCGCCAGCAGCACCGAGGCCGAGCAGTTCTTC. The whole variable domain, remainder taken from reference TRBV5-1 and TRBJ2-1, is KAGVTQTPRYLIKTRGQQVTLSCSPISGHRSVSWYQQTPGQGLQFLFEYFSETQRNKGNFPGRFSGRQFSNSRSEMNVSTLELGDSALYLCASSTEAEQFFGPGTRLTVL.

The V gene is TRBV2, the J gene TRBJ2-2, with D maybe TRBD1 (5 bases). The V end lost 7 bases, the J end lost 7 bases, and 16 bases lay between the germline ends. The CDR3 totals 14 residues. Germline CDR1 reads SNHLY; CDR2 reads FYNNEI. CDR3 sequence: CASTKGSVDGELFF. The CDR3 region has the DNA TGTGCCAGCACCAAGGGGTCAGTCGACGGGGAGCTGTTTTTT. The full variable domain, completed using reference TRBV2 and TRBJ2-2, is EPEVTQTPSHQVTQMGQEVILRCVPISNHLYFYWYRQILGQKVEFLVSFYNNEISEKSEIFDDQFSVERPDGSNFTLKIRSTKLEDSAMYFCASTKGSVDGELFFGEGSRLTVL.

This rearrangement joins TRBV7-2 to TRBJ2-1; TRBD2 matches at 11 bases. This CDR3 spans 15 amino acids. Germline V lookup: CDR1 SGHTA, CDR2 FQGNSA. V lost 4 bases to trimming and J lost 4 bases; unmatched junction nucleotides: 3. The CDR3 coding sequence is TGTGCCAGCAGCTCTAGCGGGGGGTCGTACAATGAGCAGTTCTTC. It codes for CASSSSGGSYNEQFF.

The chain joins TRBV30 to TRBJ2-5; D not certain. Trimming shortened V by 4 bases and J by 5 bases, and 8 bases separated the two germline ends. From germline, CDR1 is GTSNPN and CDR2 SVGIG (reference sequence). This CDR3 contains 11 residues. The CDR3 DNA reads TGTGCCTGGAAGTCGTGGGAGACCCAGTACTTC. Its translation: CAWKSWETQYF.